These T cell receptor beta chains were read from a single sample in a study of blood T cell repertoires in COVID-19. Produced via immunoSEQ multiplex PCR; TCRdb's table is partial and in-frame only. The sample holds under 250,000 clones, roughly 85% seen once. Source material: PBMCs or T cells enriched from blood (not recorded which). All receptors derive from a woman between 45 and 65 years old with acute COVID-19. Both conserved end residues are part of each CDR3. D genes are given only for firm matches. Size tells how often a clone was seen (once, few, many) or the class of an expanded clone, and some rows leave it out.

>.|.|TRBV4-3|TRBJ1-1
CASSPRKLSNTEAFF
TGCGCCAGCAGCCCCCGTAAGCTTTCCAACACTGAAGCTTTCTTT
>.|.|TRBV7-2|TRBJ1-1
CASSRARGAAEAFF
TGTGCCAGCAGCAGGGCCCGGGGGGCTGCTGAAGCTTTCTTT
>TRBD2|.|TRBV9|TRBJ2-5
CASSVVSGGFQETQYF
TGTGCCAGCAGCGTAGTCAGCGGGGGGTTCCAAGAGACCCAGTACTTC
>TRBD1|.|TRBV19|TRBJ1-5
CASSPYGQGNQPQHF
TGTGCCAGTAGTCCCTACGGACAGGGCAATCAGCCCCAGCATTTT
>TRBD1|.|TRBV10-3|TRBJ1-2
CAISYQGGPGSGYTF
TGTGCCATCAGCTATCAGGGGGGACCAGGGAGTGGCTACACCTTC
>TRBD1|.|TRBV6-5|TRBJ1-4
CASSWGQVDEKLFF
TGTGCCAGCAGTTGGGGACAGGTCGATGAAAAACTGTTTTTT
>.|.|TRBV14|TRBJ2-3
CASSHGQHSTDTQYF
TGTGCCAGCAGCCACGGACAGCATAGCACAGATACGCAGTATTTT
>.|once|TRBV27|TRBJ1-1
CASSLFRGDGEAFF
TGTGCCAGCAGTTTATTCAGGGGCGATGGTGAAGCTTTCTTT
>.|.|TRBV30|TRBJ1-3
CAWRQPPSNTIYF
TGTGCCTGGAGACAGCCGCCGTCAAACACCATATATTTT
>.|.|TRBV5-1|TRBJ1-2
CASSLEVAEDYGYTF
TGCGCCAGCAGCTTGGAAGTGGCAGAAGACTATGGCTACACCTTC
>TRBD1|.|TRBV3-1/TRBV3-2|TRBJ2-7
CASSQNDRGDEQYF
TGTGCCAGCAGCCAAAACGACAGGGGTGACGAGCAGTACTTC
>TRBD1|.|TRBV19|TRBJ1-1
CASNPGTGGLAFF
TGTGCCAGTAACCCCGGGACAGGTGGTTTGGCTTTCTTT
>TRBD1|.|TRBV5-1|TRBJ2-3
CASSLRQGPSSTDTQYF
TGCGCCAGCAGCTTGCGACAGGGCCCTTCTAGCACAGATACGCAGTATTTT
>TRBD2|.|TRBV5-1|TRBJ2-3
CASSLVAGGVTDTQYF
TGCGCCAGCAGCTTGGTGGCGGGGGGGGTCACAGATACGCAGTATTTT
>TRBD1|many|TRBV10-3|TRBJ1-2
CAIRGTGNYGYTF
TGTGCCATCAGGGGGACAGGGAACTATGGCTACACCTTC
>.|.|TRBV7-2|TRBJ1-1
CASSPVGTRRGPEAFF
TGTGCCAGCAGCCCCGTGGGTACTCGAAGGGGCCCTGAAGCTTTCTTT
>.|.|TRBV27|TRBJ2-7
CASSLSNSYEQYF
TGTGCCAGCAGTTTATCGAACAGTTACGAGCAGTACTTC
>.|once|TRBV5-4|TRBJ1-5
CASSLDGGGDSNQPQHF
TGTGCCAGCAGCTTGGACGGGGGGGGCGATTCCAATCAGCCCCAGCATTTT
>.|.|TRBV9|TRBJ1-1
CASSVVGHRNTEAFF
TGTGCCAGCAGCGTAGTGGGGCACCGTAACACTGAAGCTTTCTTT
>TRBD2|.|TRBV10-1|TRBJ2-3
CASSETHFTSGGTGSTDTQYF
TGCGCCAGCAGTGAGACCCACTTTACTAGCGGGGGGACTGGTAGCACAGATACGCAGTATTTT
>.|once|TRBV4-1|TRBJ1-5
CASSPPGQSNQPQHF
TGCGCCAGCAGCCCACCCGGACAGAGCAATCAGCCCCAGCATTTT
>.|.|TRBV11-2|TRBJ1-1
CASSLVRGGLGNTEAFF
TGTGCCAGCAGCTTAGTCCGGGGAGGGCTGGGGAACACTGAAGCTTTCTTT
>.|.|TRBV12-2|TRBJ2-2
CASRCGQGVTGELFF
TGTGCAAGTCGCTGCGGACAGGGGGTTACCGGGGAGCTGTTTTTT